One and the same sample provided the 24 T cell receptor beta chains below, sequenced in a study of beta chain features in type 1 diabetes. Notes on the study in general: All four CD4+ subsets from Type 1 diabetes patients carried moderately but significantly shorter TCRB CDR3s.

Their antigens are not known. Every bit of the isolated RNA underwent reverse transcription, so sequencing read expressed TCRB transcripts. Repertoires were generated with immunoSEQ multiplex PCR, while TCRdb's copy carries only in-frame clones and drops some. This table holds 250,000 to 300,000 clones, less than 30% found once. The sequenced sample was naive CD4+ T cells from blood. All receptors come from a woman aged 25 to 39 with type 1 diabetes.

A few counts support this clone. This chain links TRBV5-4 with TRBJ2-1; TRBD2 matches 9 bases. Germline V gene sequence: CDR1 SGHNT, CDR2 YYREEE (reference sequence). V shed 2 bases, J shed 7 bases, and the junction held 7 bases outside the gene matches. The CDR3 totals 15 residues. The CDR3 DNA is TGTGCCAGCAGCTTCGGTAGCGGGAGCTCAAATGAGCAGTTCTTC. This encodes CASSFGSGSSNEQFF.

The count of this clone is one. V gene TRBV14 combines with J gene TRBJ1-2; possibly TRBD1 for D (6 bases). Germline CDR1 and CDR2: SGHDN and FVKESK. Deletions cut 5 bases from V and 6 bases from J, with 10 bases between. The CDR3 is 12 residues long. This CDR3 reads CASSETGHGYTF. The CDR3 DNA is TGTGCCAGCAGCGAAACAGGGCATGGCTACACCTTC.

The genes are TRBV18 and TRBJ2-3, with no clear D. The CDR3 is 14 residues long. Germline-derived CDR1 and CDR2 are KGHSH and LQKENI. With 4 bases removed from V and 2 bases from J, the gap between germline ends came to 10 bases. Here the CDR3 DNA reads TGTGCCAGCTCACTCCTATCCGACACAGATACGCAGTATTTT. Its translation is CASSLLSDTDTQYF. The full variable domain, completed using reference TRBV18 and TRBJ2-3, is NAGVMQNPRHLVRRRGQEARLRCSPMKGHSHVYWYRQLPEEGLKFMVYLQKENIIDESGMPKERFSAEFPKEGPSILRIQQVVRGDSAAYFCASSLLSDTDTQYFGPGTRLTVL.

This chain connects TRBV5-1 to TRBJ2-5; the D gene is possibly TRBD2 (5 bases). The V end was cut by 4 bases, the J end by 3 bases, with 13 bases between. The CDR3 runs to 14 residues. The V gene's germline CDR1 is SGHRS and CDR2 YFSETQ. The CDR3 bases are TGCGCCAGCAGCACCAACAGCGGAGAAGAGACCCAGTACTTC. Protein: CASSTNSGEETQYF. Variable domain in full (rest from reference TRBV5-1 and TRBJ2-5): KAGVTQTPRYLIKTRGQQVTLSCSPISGHRSVSWYQQTPGQGLQFLFEYFSETQRNKGNFPGRFSGRQFSNSRSEMNVSTLELGDSALYLCASSTNSGEETQYFGPGTRLLVL.

The chain joins TRBV4-1 to TRBJ2-5, with 10 bases that match TRBD1. This CDR3 comprises 16 residues. CDR1 is MGHRA, CDR2 YSYEKL, per germline. V shed 1 base, J shed 2 bases, and the junction held 4 bases outside the gene matches. The CDR3, as DNA: TGCGCCAGCAGCCAAGGTCGGACAGGGGGTCAAGAGACCCAGTACTTC. Residues: CASSQGRTGGQETQYF.

The J gene is TRBJ2-3, the V gene TRBV4-1; 9 bases match TRBD2. The CDR3 has 17 residues. Per germline, CDR1 MGHRA and CDR2 YSYEKL. V lost 0 bases, J lost 7 bases, and 11 bases stayed unmatched. The CDR3 DNA reads as TGCGCCAGCAGCCAAGATCATTTGGCTAGCGGGGCCAATACGCAGTATTTT. Translation: CASSQDHLASGANTQYF.

The rearrangement joins TRBV28 to TRBJ2-1; 11 bases fit TRBD2. V shed 6 bases, J shed 8 bases, and the junction held 9 bases outside the gene matches. Germline lookup yields CDR1 MDHEN and CDR2 SYDVKM. This CDR3 has 15 amino acids. The CDR3 nucleotides are TGTGCCAGCAGCCCACCTAGCGGGAGGTCCGATGAGCAGTTCTTC. It encodes CASSPPSGRSDEQFF.

CDR3 protein: CSGTSGYTDTQYF. The CDR3 coding sequence is TGCAGCGGGACTAGCGGCTACACAGATACGCAGTATTTT. The chain has TRBV29-1 and TRBJ2-3; 10 nucleotides match TRBD2. Germline V lookup: CDR1 SQVTM, CDR2 ANQGSEA. Trimming at V came to 7 bases and at J to 2 bases, leaving 3 bases not matched to a gene. This CDR3 is built from 13 residues.

This clone was observed a handful of times. The rearrangement uses TRBV25-1 and TRBJ1-1; TRBD1 agrees at 9 bases. With 6 bases clipped from V and 0 bases from J, the junction kept 5 bases outside the gene matches. CDR3 length: 15 amino acids. The germline V gene encodes CDR1 MGHDK and CDR2 SYGVNS. The chain's CDR3 is CASSRDRAMNTEAFF. The CDR3 DNA reads as TGTGCCAGCAGCCGGGACAGGGCCATGAACACTGAAGCTTTCTTT.

This clone has just a few counts. The chain employs TRBV4-1 and TRBJ2-1; 12 nucleotides agree with TRBD2. After removal of 6 bases from V and 3 bases from J, the junction contained 3 bases not matched to a gene. CDR1 and CDR2 from the germline V gene are MGHRA and YSYEKL. CDR3 size: 15 residues. CDR3 sequence: CASRRLAGVYNEQFF. As DNA, the CDR3 is TGCGCCAGCAGACGACTAGCGGGGGTCTACAATGAGCAGTTCTTC.

Only a few counts were recorded for this clone. The rearrangement links TRBV28 to TRBJ1-5; D perhaps matches TRBD1 (5 bases). Germline V lookup: CDR1 MDHEN, CDR2 SYDVKM. This CDR3 comprises 15 residues. Deletions cut 2 bases from V and 3 bases from J, with 11 bases between. The CDR3 region has the DNA TGTGCCAGCAGTTTACTGGGGCCCCACAATCAGCCCCAGCATTTT. Translating gives CASSLLGPHNQPQHF. Drawing the rest from reference TRBV28 and TRBJ1-5, the complete variable domain is DVKVTQSSRYLVKRTGEKVFLECVQDMDHENMFWYRQDPGLGLRLIYFSYDVKMKEKGDIPEGYSVSREKKERFSLILESASTNQTSMYLCASSLLGPHNQPQHFGDGTRLSIL.

This clone has just a few counts. This chain connects TRBV4-2 to TRBJ2-3; TRBD2 aligns across 11 bases. Germline V gene sequence: CDR1 LGHNA, CDR2 YNFKEQ. V shed 3 bases and J 0 bases; nucleotides not matched to a gene: 2. CDR3 size: 16 residues. In nucleotides, the CDR3 is TGTGCCAGCAGCCATGGGACTAGCGGTAGCACAGATACGCAGTATTTT. This codes for CASSHGTSGSTDTQYF.

As concerns this clone: One end of the junction fails to match germline, which may point to a read error. The DNA of the CDR3 is TGTGCCAGCAGTTTAGGACTAGCGCGGACAGATACGCAGTATTTT. Its translation is CASSLGLARTDTQYF. The gene calls are TRBV7-2 and TRBJ2-3; 9 nucleotides match TRBD2. The CDR3 spans 15 residues. Germline V gene sequence: CDR1 SGHTA, CDR2 FQGNSA.

The CDR3 protein is CASSIRDRLLGQPQHF. In DNA, the CDR3 is TGTGCCAGTAGTATCCGGGACAGACTCCTTGGACAGCCCCAGCATTTT. The chain has TRBV19 and TRBJ1-5; 7 positions agree with TRBD1. V lost 3 bases and J lost 7; bases outside the gene matches: 12. This CDR3 is built from 16 residues. Germline lookup yields CDR1 LNHDA and CDR2 SQIVND (reference sequence).

This sequence joins TRBV30 and TRBJ1-4, with 10 bases that match TRBD1. Germline values: CDR1 GTSNPN, CDR2 SVGIG (reference sequence). The CDR3 contains 13 residues. The trim removed 5 bases at V and 7 bases at J, leaving 4 bases unmatched. In nucleotides, the CDR3 is TGTGCCTGGCGCCGGGACAGGGGTGAAAAACTGTTTTTT. It codes for CAWRRDRGEKLFF.

V is TRBV4-2 and J is TRBJ1-1; D is uncertain. V lost 8 bases to trimming and J lost 4 bases, with 20 bases between them. The CDR3 totals 15 residues. CDR1 and CDR2 from the germline V gene are LGHNA and YNFKEQ. The CDR3 loop reads CASLAGSGGSTEAFF. The CDR3 region has the DNA TGTGCCAGCCTGGCGGGGAGCGGTGGGAGCACTGAAGCTTTCTTT.

The chain employs TRBV29-1 and TRBJ1-1; TRBD1 agrees at 9 bases. The CDR3 extends over 16 amino acids. Germline CDR1 reads SQVTM; CDR2 reads ANQGSEA. The V segment lost 3 bases and the J segment 3 bases; nucleotides outside the gene matches: 11. The CDR3 loop reads CSVEPPGGTGHTEAFF. The CDR3 DNA follows: TGCAGCGTTGAGCCACCTGGGGGGACAGGGCACACTGAAGCTTTCTTT.

The V gene is TRBV5-6, the J gene TRBJ2-3, with D maybe TRBD2 (6 bases). CDR1 and CDR2 (germline): SGHDT, YYEEEE. CDR3 size: 15 residues. The V and J ends lost 4 bases and 10 bases respectively, with 22 bases between them. CDR3 in DNA: TGTGCCAGCAGCCGGCCTAGCAAGAAACCGGGGGCGCAGTATTTT. Its translation is CASSRPSKKPGAQYF. Using reference TRBV5-6 and TRBJ2-3 for the parts outside the CDR3, the full variable domain is DAGVTQSPTHLIKTRGQQVTLRCSPKSGHDTVSWYQQALGQGPQFIFQYYEEEERQRGNFPDRFSGHQFPNYSSELNVNALLLGDSALYLCASSRPSKKPGAQYFGPGTRLTVL.

This clone was seen a few times. The chain couples TRBV9 to TRBJ2-7, with D possibly TRBD2 on 5 matching bases. Germline V CDR1 and CDR2: SGDLS, YYNGEE. Trimming removed 4 bases from V and 2 bases from J, with 13 bases in between. The CDR3 is 14 amino acids. The CDR3 region has the DNA TGTGCCAGCAGCCCCCGGACTTTTACCTACGAGCAGTACTTC. It is translated as CASSPRTFTYEQYF.

This clone was seen a handful of times. The rearrangement joins TRBV7-9 to TRBJ2-6; D is perhaps TRBD1 (5 bases). Germline CDR1 and CDR2: SEHNR and FQNEAQ (reference sequence). Trimming cost V 5 bases and J 3 bases, with 20 bases left between them. The CDR3 has 18 amino acids. CDR3 protein: CASSRLRQGSGGANVLTF. For the CDR3, the DNA is TGTGCCAGCAGCCGCCTTCGGCAGGGAAGTGGTGGGGCCAACGTCCTGACTTTC.

CDR3 sequence (DNA): TGCAGTGCTCCACAGGGATATGGCTACACCTTC. It is translated as CSAPQGYGYTF. The chain joins TRBV20-1 to TRBJ1-2, with a weak D call TRBD1 (6 bases). Germline lookup yields CDR1 DFQATT and CDR2 SNEGSKA (reference sequence). The CDR3 totals 11 residues. Trimming took off 5 bases at V and 5 bases at J, with 9 bases between the two ends.

This rearrangement joins TRBV2 to TRBJ2-5, with TRBD1 identical over 8 bases. CDR1 is SNHLY, CDR2 FYNNEI, per germline. This CDR3 spans 14 amino acids. Trimming took 6 bases from V and 2 from J; bases not matched to a gene: 5. In DNA form, the CDR3 reads TGTGCCAGCAGAGGGGACAGGCCACAAGAGACCCAGTACTTC. It encodes CASRGDRPQETQYF.

This clone was detected a few times. This rearrangement joins TRBV5-1 to TRBJ2-3, with 7 nucleotides matching TRBD2. Losses at the gene ends were 3 bases for V and 4 bases for J; bases not matched to a gene: 5. This CDR3 contains 14 residues. CDR1 and CDR2 (germline): SGHRS, YFSETQ. Here the CDR3 DNA reads TGCGCCAGCAGCTCCGATAGCGGGTCAGATACGCAGTATTTT. Protein sequence: CASSSDSGSDTQYF.

The CDR3 protein is CASSPPRDRGTYEQYF. DNA for the CDR3: TGTGCCAGCTCACCACCTAGAGACAGGGGGACCTACGAGCAGTACTTC. This chain uses TRBV18 with TRBJ2-7, with 9 nucleotides matching TRBD1. The germline V gene encodes CDR1 KGHSH and CDR2 LQKENI. The CDR3 runs to 16 residues. V lost 0 bases and J lost 2; bases outside the gene matches: 5.